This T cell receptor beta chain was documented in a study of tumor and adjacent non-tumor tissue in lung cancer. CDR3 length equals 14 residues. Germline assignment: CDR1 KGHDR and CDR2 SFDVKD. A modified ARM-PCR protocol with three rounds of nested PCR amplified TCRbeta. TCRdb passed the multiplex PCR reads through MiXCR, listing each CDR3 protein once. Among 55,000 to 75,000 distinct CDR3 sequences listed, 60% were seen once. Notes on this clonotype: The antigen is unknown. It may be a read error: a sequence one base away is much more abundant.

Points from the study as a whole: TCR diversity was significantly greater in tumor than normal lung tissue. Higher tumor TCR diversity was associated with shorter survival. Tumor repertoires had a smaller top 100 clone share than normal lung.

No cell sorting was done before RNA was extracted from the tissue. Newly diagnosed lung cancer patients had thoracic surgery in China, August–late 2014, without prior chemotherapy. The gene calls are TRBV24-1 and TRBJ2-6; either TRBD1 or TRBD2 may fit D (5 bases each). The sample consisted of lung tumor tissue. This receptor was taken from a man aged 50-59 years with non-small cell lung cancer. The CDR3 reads CATGTKTGSNVLTF. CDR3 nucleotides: TGTGCCACCGGGACGAAGACTGGGTCCAACGTCCTGACTTTC.